Listed here are 25 T cell receptor beta chains from one sample, sequenced in a study of T cells in Graves' hyperthyroidism and ophthalmopathy. Amplification yielded TCR beta CDR3 regions, with RNA transcripts as the source. When the TCR CDR3 underwent first-round RT-PCR, the HTBI primer set was used. TCRdb re-analysed the multiplex PCR reads in MiXCR, keeping a single row per CDR3 protein. The table shows over 350,000 distinct CDR3 sequences, with roughly 20% occurring only once. Sequences were obtained from blood. These TCRs come from a young man with Graves' ophthalmopathy.

The genes are TRBV28 and TRBJ2-3; D is uncertain. The V end lost 6 bases, the J end lost 0 bases, and 16 bases lay between the germline ends. There are 16 residues in the CDR3. Germline assignment: CDR1 MDHEN and CDR2 SYDVKM. The CDR3 sequence is CASSPSRHYSTDTQYF. The DNA for the CDR3 is TGTGCCAGCAGCCCCTCGAGACATTACAGCACAGATACGCAGTATTTT.

This chain connects TRBV20-1 to TRBJ1-4; tentatively, D is TRBD1 (5 bases). Germline values: CDR1 DFQATT, CDR2 SNEGSKA (reference sequence). V was trimmed by 5 bases and J by 0 bases, leaving 10 bases between them. This CDR3 is built from 14 residues. The CDR3 region has the DNA TGCAGTGCTCTAAAGGGGTCAACTAATGAAAAACTGTTTTTT. It yields the protein CSALKGSTNEKLFF.

The V and J genes are TRBV19 and TRBJ1-5; unclear D gene. The V gene's germline CDR1 is LNHDA and CDR2 SQIVND (reference sequence). V dropped 3 bases and J dropped 0 bases, with 9 bases sitting between them. CDR3 length equals 15 residues. This chain's CDR3 is CASSISTASNQPQHF. The CDR3 DNA follows: TGTGCCAGTAGTATCTCTACGGCTAGCAATCAGCCCCAGCATTTT.

The chain links TRBV5-1 to TRBJ1-6, with 10 bases lining up with TRBD1. CDR3 length: 16 amino acids. V dropped 0 bases and J dropped 10; count of bases not matched to a gene: 7. CDR1 SGHRS and CDR2 YFSETQ come from the germline V gene. For the CDR3, the DNA is TGCGCCAGCAGCTTGGCCGGGACAGGGGATGTCTCACCCCTCCACTTT. Translation gives CASSLAGTGDVSPLHF.

The rearrangement links TRBV6-2 or TRBV6-3 to TRBJ2-3; D is unresolved. The V end lost 8 bases, the J end lost 4 bases, and 16 bases lay between the germline ends. The germline CDR1 and CDR2 sequences are MNHEY and SVGEGT. The CDR3 is 14 amino acids. The CDR3 nucleotides are TGTGCCAGCCGGGCCGTGGAGTTGCCAGATACGCAGTATTTT. Translated, it gives CASRAVELPDTQYF.

Here the CDR3 reads CASSYSRQATDTQYF. The CDR3 DNA reads TGTGCCAGCAGTTACTCGAGACAGGCCACAGATACGCAGTATTTT. The chain combines TRBV6-6 with TRBJ2-3; D may be TRBD1 (6 bases). The CDR3 contains 15 residues. Germline V gene sequence: CDR1 MNHNY, CDR2 SVGAGI (reference sequence). The germline V and J ends were trimmed by 0 bases and 2 bases, with 9 bases remaining between them.

There are a few counts of this clonotype. The chain couples TRBV4-2 to TRBJ2-7; D is ambiguous. CDR3 length: 16 residues. Looked up from germline, CDR1 is LGHNA and CDR2 is YNFKEQ. V shed 0 bases and J shed 7 bases, with 19 bases lying between them. The CDR3 sequence is CASSQDVSSPVEEQYF. The CDR3, as DNA: TGTGCCAGCAGCCAAGATGTCAGCTCCCCTGTAGAAGAGCAGTACTTC.

Remarks on this clonotype: Just one base apart from a much larger clone, this may be a read error. This chain uses TRBV7-3 with TRBJ2-1; the D gene is possibly TRBD1 (6 bases). The V and J ends lost 5 bases and 10 bases respectively, with 15 bases between them. The CDR3 contains 13 residues. Germline values: CDR1 SGHTA, CDR2 FQGTGA. This chain's CDR3 is CASSPAQGYEQFF. The CDR3, as DNA: TGTGCCAGCAGCCCCGCTCAGGGGTACGAGCAGTTCTTC. Together with reference TRBV7-3 and TRBJ2-1, the CDR3 gives the full variable domain: GAGVSQTPSNKVTEKGKYVELRCDPISGHTALYWYRQSLGQGPEFLIYFQGTGAADDSGLPNDRFFAVRPEGSVSTLKIQRTERGDSAVYLCASSPAQGYEQFFGPGTRLTVL.

The table lists this clonotype with a few counts. The rearrangement links TRBV9 to TRBJ2-3; 11 bases agree with TRBD2. Germline lookup yields CDR1 SGDLS and CDR2 YYNGEE. Trimming removed 0 bases from V and 5 bases from J; junction bases left unmatched: 8. CDR3 length equals 17 residues. Here the CDR3 DNA reads TGTGCCAGCAGCGTAGCGAGTAGCGGGGGGGCTGGAGATACGCAGTATTTT. Amino acid sequence: CASSVASSGGAGDTQYF.

This clonotype was recorded many times. This chain links TRBV11-2 with TRBJ2-1; D not certain. This CDR3 region has 12 residues. V dropped 3 bases and J dropped 7 bases, with 7 bases sitting between them. Germline assignment: CDR1 SGHAT and CDR2 FQNNGV. This chain's CDR3 is CASSFSRNEQFF. Written as DNA, the CDR3 is TGTGCCAGCAGCTTCTCGAGGAATGAGCAGTTCTTC.

In the case of this clonotype: With a much larger clone just one base away, this may be a read error. V usage is TRBV12-3 or TRBV12-4 and J usage is TRBJ2-6; no reliable D call. The V gene lost 3 bases and the J gene lost 4 bases, with 1 base spanning the gap. This CDR3 contains 12 residues. CDR3 nucleotides: TGTGCCAGCAGTTTCGGGGCCAACGTCCTGACTTTC. Amino acid sequence: CASSFGANVLTF.

There are many counts of this clonotype. The V call is TRBV11-3, the J call TRBJ1-5, with D uncertain. The germline V gene encodes CDR1 SGHNT and CDR2 YENEEA. V was shortened by 10 bases and J by 5 bases, with 6 bases between the two germline ends. CDR3 length: 10 residues. In nucleotides, the CDR3 is TGTGCCACCTTACATCAGCCCCAGCATTTT. Encoded protein: CATLHQPQHF.

This clonotype was seen at least ten times. The chain links TRBV5-1 to TRBJ1-2; 8 bases align to TRBD1. The germline CDR1 and CDR2 sequences are SGHRS and YFSETQ. The CDR3 has 15 amino acids. V gave up 4 bases and J gave up 4 bases; unmatched junction bases: 9. CDR3 amino acids: CASSATTGVGYGYTF. The CDR3 DNA follows: TGCGCCAGCAGCGCCACGACAGGGGTCGGCTATGGCTACACCTTC.

This clonotype turned up a few times. This rearrangement joins TRBV20-1 to TRBJ1-1, with 8 nucleotides matching TRBD1. CDR1 is DFQATT, CDR2 SNEGSKA, per germline (reference sequence). Trimming took 4 bases from V and 1 from J; bases not matched to a gene: 5. The CDR3 contains 14 residues. CDR3 nucleotide sequence: TGCAGTGCTACCAGGGGGCTGACGAACACTGAAGCTTTCTTT. Protein product: CSATRGLTNTEAFF.

The chain is built from TRBV3-1 and TRBJ2-6; tentatively, D is TRBD1 (6 bases). The CDR3 covers 18 residues. In germline, CDR1 is LGHDT, CDR2 YNNKEL (reference sequence). V lost 3 bases and J lost 0, with 15 bases in between. The CDR3 reads CASSHRPGERSGANVLTF. The DNA for the CDR3 is TGTGCCAGCAGCCACAGACCAGGGGAGCGCTCTGGGGCCAACGTCCTGACTTTC.

Many counts were recorded for this clonotype. This chain connects TRBV3-1 to TRBJ2-3, with 8 bases fitting TRBD2. The CDR3 covers 15 residues. The V segment lost 4 bases and the J segment 1 base; nucleotides outside the gene matches: 4. Looked up from germline, CDR1 is LGHDT and CDR2 is YNNKEL (reference sequence). CDR3 in amino acids: CASSPSGGRTDTQYF. Here the CDR3 DNA reads TGTGCCAGCAGCCCCAGCGGGGGCCGCACAGATACGCAGTATTTT.

The V and J genes are TRBV20-1 and TRBJ2-3; 9 nucleotides match TRBD2. Trimming took 4 bases from V and 4 from J; bases not matched to a gene: 15. CDR3 length: 17 residues. Germline V gene data show CDR1 as DFQATT and CDR2 as SNEGSKA (reference sequence). This chain's CDR3 is CSATLVAGVRSADTQYF. DNA of the CDR3: TGCAGTGCTACCCTAGTAGCGGGAGTAAGGTCCGCAGATACGCAGTATTTT.

This chain uses TRBV7-6 with TRBJ2-2, with 10 nucleotides matching TRBD2. The V and J ends lost 5 bases and 0 bases, in that order; junction bases with no gene match: 6. Germline V CDR1 and CDR2: SGHVS, FNYEAQ. CDR3 length: 17 amino acids. The CDR3 sequence: CASSAHTSGANTGELFF. The CDR3 nucleotides are TGTGCCAGCAGCGCCCATACTAGCGGGGCGAACACCGGGGAGCTGTTTTTT. Full variable domain (missing parts from reference TRBV7-6 and TRBJ2-2): GAGVSQSPRYKVTKRGQDVALRCDPISGHVSLYWYRQALGQGPEFLTYFNYEAQQDKSGLPNDRFSAERPEGSISTLTIQRTEQRDSAMYRCASSAHTSGANTGELFFGEGSRLTVL.

This sequence joins TRBV10-3 and TRBJ1-1, with D uncertain. Trimming pared 9 bases from V and 0 bases from J, leaving 8 bases between. The germline V gene encodes CDR1 ENHRY and CDR2 SYGVKD. CDR3 size: 12 residues. The CDR3 sequence: CAIGVLNTEAFF. Written as DNA, the CDR3 is TGTGCCATAGGAGTGCTGAACACTGAAGCTTTCTTT.

This clonotype was recorded many times. The J gene is TRBJ2-1, the V gene TRBV7-9, with 16 positions matching TRBD2. This CDR3 spans 18 amino acids. The V and J ends lost 6 bases and 8 bases, in that order; junction bases with no gene match: 13. The germline V gene encodes CDR1 SEHNR and CDR2 FQNEAQ (reference sequence). The CDR3 reads CASRSGTGTSGGADEQFF. As DNA, the CDR3 is TGTGCCAGCAGATCCGGGACAGGGACTAGCGGGGGGGCGGATGAGCAGTTCTTC. The variable domain in full, with the rest retrieved from reference TRBV7-9 and TRBJ2-1, is DTGVSQNPRHKITKRGQNVTFRCDPISEHNRLYWYRQTLGQGPEFLTYFQNEAQLEKSRLLSDRFSAERPKGSFSTLEIQRTEQGDSAMYLCASRSGTGTSGGADEQFFGPGTRLTVL.

The chain employs TRBV20-1 and TRBJ2-2, with TRBD2 identical over 8 bases. The V segment lost 5 bases and the J segment 4 bases; nucleotides outside the gene matches: 9. Per germline, CDR1 DFQATT and CDR2 SNEGSKA (reference sequence). The CDR3 length is 15 residues. The CDR3 DNA reads as TGCAGTGCTCCCCGCGGGGGGCGTAGCACCGGGGAGCTGTTTTTT. It encodes CSAPRGGRSTGELFF.

A few counts support this clonotype. This chain links TRBV9 with TRBJ1-1; D might be TRBD1 (5 bases). Germline loops: CDR1 SGDLS, CDR2 YYNGEE. The CDR3 is made up of 15 amino acids. Trimming took 2 bases from V and 4 from J, leaving 15 bases between them. For the CDR3, the DNA is TGTGCCAGCAGCGTCGCGGGGGGGGGGGTCACTGAAGCTTTCTTT. Translation: CASSVAGGGVTEAFF. The variable domain in full, completed from reference TRBV9 and TRBJ1-1, reads DSGVTQTPKHLITATGQRVTLRCSPRSGDLSVYWYQQSLDQGLQFLIQYYNGEERAKGNILERFSAQQFPDLHSELNLSSLELGDSALYFCASSVAGGGVTEAFFGQGTRLTVV.

Details on this clonotype: This could be a read error, since a much larger clone is one nucleotide away. The rearrangement uses TRBV6-1 and TRBJ2-7; D is possibly TRBD1 (5 bases). Trimming shortened V by 3 bases and J by 5 bases, and 14 bases separated the two germline ends. The CDR3 runs 14 residues. Germline CDR1 is MNHNS and CDR2 is SASEGT. DNA for the CDR3: TGTGCCAGCAGTGACGGCCAGGGCCAAAACGAGCAGTACTTC. Its translation: CASSDGQGQNEQYF.

This clonotype was counted at least ten times. The chain links TRBV28 to TRBJ1-1; maybe TRBD1 (6 bases). This CDR3 has 14 amino acids. V was clipped by 4 bases and J by 3 bases, with 12 bases between them. Germline loops: CDR1 MDHEN, CDR2 SYDVKM. CDR3 loop: CASSSGGQDTEAFF. The CDR3, as DNA: TGTGCCAGCAGTTCGGGGGGGCAAGACACTGAAGCTTTCTTT.

This clonotype was seen ten or more times. The rearrangement links TRBV12-3 or TRBV12-4 to TRBJ1-4, with no clear D. The V end lost 6 bases, the J end lost 3 bases, and 14 bases lay between the germline ends. There are 15 residues in the CDR3. CDR3 sequence: CASSQLERSNEKLFF. The CDR3 DNA reads TGTGCCAGCAGCCAATTAGAGAGGTCTAATGAAAAACTGTTTTTT.